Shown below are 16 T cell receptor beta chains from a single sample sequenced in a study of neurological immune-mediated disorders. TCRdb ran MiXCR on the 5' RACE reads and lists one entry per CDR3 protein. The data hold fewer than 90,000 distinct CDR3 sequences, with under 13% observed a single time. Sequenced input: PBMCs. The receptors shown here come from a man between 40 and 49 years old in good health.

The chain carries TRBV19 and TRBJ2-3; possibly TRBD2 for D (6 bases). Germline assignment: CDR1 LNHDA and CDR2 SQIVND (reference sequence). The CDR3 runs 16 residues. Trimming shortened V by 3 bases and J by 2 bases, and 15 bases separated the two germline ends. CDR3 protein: CASSIRGGGITDTQYF. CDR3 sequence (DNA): TGTGCCAGTAGTATCCGGGGCGGCGGGATCACAGATACGCAGTATTTT.

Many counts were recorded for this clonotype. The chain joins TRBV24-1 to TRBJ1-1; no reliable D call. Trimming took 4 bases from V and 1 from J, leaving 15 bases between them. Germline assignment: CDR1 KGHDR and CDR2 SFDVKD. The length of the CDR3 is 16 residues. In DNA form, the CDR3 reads TGTGCCACCAGTGACCACCCCCGGCTCGGGAACACTGAAGCTTTCTTT. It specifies CATSDHPRLGNTEAFF.

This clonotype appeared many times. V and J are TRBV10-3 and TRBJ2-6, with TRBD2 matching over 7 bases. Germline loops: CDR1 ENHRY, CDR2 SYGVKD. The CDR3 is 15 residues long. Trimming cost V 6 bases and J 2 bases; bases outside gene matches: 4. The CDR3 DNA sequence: TGTGCCATCAGGGACCGGGGGGCTGGGGCCAACGTCCTGACTTTC. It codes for CAIRDRGAGANVLTF.

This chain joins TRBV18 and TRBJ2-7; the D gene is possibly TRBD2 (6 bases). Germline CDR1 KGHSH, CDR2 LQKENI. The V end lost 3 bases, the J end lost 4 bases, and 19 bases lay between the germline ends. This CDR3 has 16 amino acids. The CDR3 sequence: CASSPTGGVVRYEQYF. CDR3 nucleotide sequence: TGTGCCAGCTCACCTACAGGAGGGGTCGTAAGGTACGAGCAGTACTTC.

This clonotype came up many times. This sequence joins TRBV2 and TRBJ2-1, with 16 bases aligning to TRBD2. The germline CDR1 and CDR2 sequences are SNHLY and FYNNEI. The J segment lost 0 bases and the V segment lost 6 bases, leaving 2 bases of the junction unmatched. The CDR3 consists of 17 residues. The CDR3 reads CASSGTSGGGSYNEQFF. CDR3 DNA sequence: TGTGCCAGCAGCGGGACTAGCGGGGGGGGCTCCTACAATGAGCAGTTCTTC.

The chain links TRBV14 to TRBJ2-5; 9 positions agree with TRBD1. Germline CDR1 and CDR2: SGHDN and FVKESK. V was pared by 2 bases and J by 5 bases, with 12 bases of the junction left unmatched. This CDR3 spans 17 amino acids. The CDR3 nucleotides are TGTGCCAGCAGCCAACTTACAGGGGGCGCTTATAGGGAGACCCAGTACTTC. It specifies CASSQLTGGAYRETQYF. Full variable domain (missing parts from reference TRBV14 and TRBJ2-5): EAGVTQFPSHSVIEKGQTVTLRCDPISGHDNLYWYRRVMGKEIKFLLHFVKESKQDESGMPNNRFLAERTGGTYSTLKVQPAELEDSGVYFCASSQLTGGAYRETQYFGPGTRLLVL.

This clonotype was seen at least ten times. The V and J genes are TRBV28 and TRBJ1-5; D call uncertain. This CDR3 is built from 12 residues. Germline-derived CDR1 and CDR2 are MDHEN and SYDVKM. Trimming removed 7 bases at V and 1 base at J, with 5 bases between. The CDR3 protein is CASMVSNQPQHF. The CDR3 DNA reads TGTGCCAGCATGGTAAGCAATCAGCCCCAGCATTTT.

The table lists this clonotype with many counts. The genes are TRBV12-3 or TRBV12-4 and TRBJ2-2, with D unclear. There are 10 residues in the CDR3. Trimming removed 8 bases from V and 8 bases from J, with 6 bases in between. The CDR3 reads CASLRGELFF. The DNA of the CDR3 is TGTGCCAGCCTGAGGGGGGAGCTGTTTTTT.

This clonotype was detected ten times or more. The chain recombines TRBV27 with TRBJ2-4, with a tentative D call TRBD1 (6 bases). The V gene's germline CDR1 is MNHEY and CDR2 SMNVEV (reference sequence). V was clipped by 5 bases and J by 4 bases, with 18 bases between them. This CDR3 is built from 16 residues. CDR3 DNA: TGTGCCAGCAGTGTTTCCCCAGGACAGCTTAAAAACATTCAGTACTTC. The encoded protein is CASSVSPGQLKNIQYF.

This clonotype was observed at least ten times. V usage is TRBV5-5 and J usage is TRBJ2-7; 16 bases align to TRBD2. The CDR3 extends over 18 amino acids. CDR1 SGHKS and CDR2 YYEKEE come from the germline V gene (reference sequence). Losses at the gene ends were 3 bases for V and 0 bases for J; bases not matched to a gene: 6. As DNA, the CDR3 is TGTGCCAGCAGCTGGGGGACTAGCGGGAGGGCCAGCTCCTACGAGCAGTACTTC. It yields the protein CASSWGTSGRASSYEQYF.

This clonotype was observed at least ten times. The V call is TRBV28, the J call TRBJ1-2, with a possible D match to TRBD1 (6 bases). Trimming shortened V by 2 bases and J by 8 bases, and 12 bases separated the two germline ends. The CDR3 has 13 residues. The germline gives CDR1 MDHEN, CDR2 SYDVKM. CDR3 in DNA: TGTGCCAGCAGTTTACGACAGGAGAAGGGCTACACCTTC. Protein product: CASSLRQEKGYTF.

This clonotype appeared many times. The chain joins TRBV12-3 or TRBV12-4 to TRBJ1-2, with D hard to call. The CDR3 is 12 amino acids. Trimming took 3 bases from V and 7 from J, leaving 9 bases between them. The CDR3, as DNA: TGTGCCAGCAGTTTTGTAACGGGTGGCTACACCTTC. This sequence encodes CASSFVTGGYTF.

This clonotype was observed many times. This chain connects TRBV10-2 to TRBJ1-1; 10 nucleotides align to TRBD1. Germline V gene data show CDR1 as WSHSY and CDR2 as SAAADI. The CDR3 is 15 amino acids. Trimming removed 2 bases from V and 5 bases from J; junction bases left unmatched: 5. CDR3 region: CASSEGQGGRTEAFF. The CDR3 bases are TGCGCCAGCAGTGAGGGACAGGGGGGGAGGACTGAAGCTTTCTTT.

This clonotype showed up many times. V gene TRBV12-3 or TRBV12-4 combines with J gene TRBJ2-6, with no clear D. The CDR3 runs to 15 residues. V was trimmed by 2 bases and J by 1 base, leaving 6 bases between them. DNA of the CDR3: TGTGCCAGCAGTTTAATGGCTTCTGGGGCCAACGTCCTGACTTTC. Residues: CASSLMASGANVLTF.

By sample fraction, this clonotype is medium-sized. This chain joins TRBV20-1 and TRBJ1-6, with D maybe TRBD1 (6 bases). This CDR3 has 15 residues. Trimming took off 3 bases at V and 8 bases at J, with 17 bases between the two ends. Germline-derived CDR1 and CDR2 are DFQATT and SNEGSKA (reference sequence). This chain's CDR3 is CSARDRTKGDSPLHF. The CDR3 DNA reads TGCAGTGCTAGGGACAGAACTAAAGGGGATTCACCCCTCCACTTT.

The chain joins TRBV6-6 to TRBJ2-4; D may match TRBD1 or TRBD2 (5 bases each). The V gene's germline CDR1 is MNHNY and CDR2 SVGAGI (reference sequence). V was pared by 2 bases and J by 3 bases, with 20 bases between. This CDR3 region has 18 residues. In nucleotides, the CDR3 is TGTGCCAGCAGTTACCCTATTGGGGGAGTCGAGTACAAAAACATTCAGTACTTC. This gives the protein CASSYPIGGVEYKNIQYF.